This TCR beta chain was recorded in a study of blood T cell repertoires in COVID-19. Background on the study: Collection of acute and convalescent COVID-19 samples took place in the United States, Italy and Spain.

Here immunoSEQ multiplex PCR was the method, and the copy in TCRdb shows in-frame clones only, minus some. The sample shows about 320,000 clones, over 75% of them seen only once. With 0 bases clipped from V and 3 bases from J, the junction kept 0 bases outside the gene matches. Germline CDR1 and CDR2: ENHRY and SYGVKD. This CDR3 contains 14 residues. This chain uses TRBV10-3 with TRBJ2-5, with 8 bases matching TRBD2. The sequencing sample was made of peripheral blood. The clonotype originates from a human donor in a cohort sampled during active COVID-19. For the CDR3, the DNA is TGTGCCATCAGTGAGTCTAGCGGGGAAGAGACCCAGTACTTC. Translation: CAISESSGEETQYF.